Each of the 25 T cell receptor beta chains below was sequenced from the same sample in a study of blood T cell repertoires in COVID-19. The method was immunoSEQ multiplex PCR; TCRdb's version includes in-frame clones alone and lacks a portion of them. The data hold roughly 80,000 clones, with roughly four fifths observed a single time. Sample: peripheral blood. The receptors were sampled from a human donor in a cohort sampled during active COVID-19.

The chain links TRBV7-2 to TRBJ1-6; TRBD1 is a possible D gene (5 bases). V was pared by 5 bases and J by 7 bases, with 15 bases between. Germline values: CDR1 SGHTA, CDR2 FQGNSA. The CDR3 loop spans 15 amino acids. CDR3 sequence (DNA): TGTGCCAGCAGCCCAAGACAGAATAAAAATTCACCCCTCCACTTT. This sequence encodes CASSPRQNKNSPLHF.

The CDR3 sequence is CASSPPGTGGNQPQHF. The DNA of the CDR3 is TGTGCCAGCTCACCACCGGGGACAGGGGGAAATCAGCCCCAGCATTTT. The J gene is TRBJ1-5, the V gene TRBV18, with 11 bases identical to TRBD1. V shed 0 bases and J 4 bases; nucleotides not matched to a gene: 2. The CDR3 totals 16 residues. Germline V lookup: CDR1 KGHSH, CDR2 LQKENI.

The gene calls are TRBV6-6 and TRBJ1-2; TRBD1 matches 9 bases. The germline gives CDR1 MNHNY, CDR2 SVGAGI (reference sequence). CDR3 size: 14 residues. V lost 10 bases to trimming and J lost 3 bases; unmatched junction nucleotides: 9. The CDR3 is CAITGQGLYYGYTF. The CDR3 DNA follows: TGTGCCATTACGGGACAGGGACTCTACTATGGCTACACCTTC.

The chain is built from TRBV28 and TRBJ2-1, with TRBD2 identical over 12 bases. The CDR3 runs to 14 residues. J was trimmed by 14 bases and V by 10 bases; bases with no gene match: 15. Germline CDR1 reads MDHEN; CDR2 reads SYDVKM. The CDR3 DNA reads TGTGCCACCCAAGGGCCTAGCGGGGGGGCCTCGGAGTTCTTC. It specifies CATQGPSGGASEFF.

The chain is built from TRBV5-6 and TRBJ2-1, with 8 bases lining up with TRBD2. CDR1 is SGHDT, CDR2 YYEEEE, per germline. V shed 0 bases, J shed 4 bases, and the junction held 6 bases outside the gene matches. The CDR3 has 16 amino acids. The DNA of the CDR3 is TGTGCCAGCAGCTTGGCGGGGACTAGGGGTTACAATGAGCAGTTCTTC. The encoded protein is CASSLAGTRGYNEQFF.

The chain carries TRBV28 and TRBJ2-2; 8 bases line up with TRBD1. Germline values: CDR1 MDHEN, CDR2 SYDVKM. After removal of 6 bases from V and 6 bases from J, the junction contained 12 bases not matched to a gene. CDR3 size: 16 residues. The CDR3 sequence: CASRPIGTGRPGELFF. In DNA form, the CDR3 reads TGTGCCAGCAGACCGATTGGGACAGGACGTCCCGGGGAGCTGTTTTTT.

CDR3: CASSRDRGLSQPQHF. The CDR3 DNA reads TGTGCCAGCAGCCGAGACAGGGGGCTTAGTCAGCCCCAGCATTTT. The V and J genes are TRBV7-8 and TRBJ1-5; 10 nucleotides agree with TRBD1. The CDR3 extends over 15 amino acids. V lost 5 bases, J lost 6 bases, and 7 bases stayed unmatched. From germline, CDR1 is SGHVS and CDR2 FQNEAQ.

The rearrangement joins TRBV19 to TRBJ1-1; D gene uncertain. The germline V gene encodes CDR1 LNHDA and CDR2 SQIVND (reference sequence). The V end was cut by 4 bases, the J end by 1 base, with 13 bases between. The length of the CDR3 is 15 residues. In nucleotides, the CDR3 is TGTGCCAGTAGTAACCCCGGAGGGTGGAACACTGAAGCTTTCTTT. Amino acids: CASSNPGGWNTEAFF.

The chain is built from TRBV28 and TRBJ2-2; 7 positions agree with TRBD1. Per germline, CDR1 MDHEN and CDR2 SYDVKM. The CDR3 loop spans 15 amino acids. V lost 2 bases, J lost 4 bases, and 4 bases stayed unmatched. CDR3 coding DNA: TGTGCCAGCAGTTTAATGACAGGGAGCACCGGGGAGCTGTTTTTT. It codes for CASSLMTGSTGELFF.

The CDR3 sequence: CASSLITRTRFTGANVLTF. The DNA for the CDR3 is TGTGCCAGTAGTCTAATAACCCGGACTCGCTTTACTGGGGCCAACGTCCTGACTTTC. The rearrangement links TRBV19 to TRBJ2-6, with D possibly matching TRBD2 (5 bases). Germline V gives CDR1 LNHDA, CDR2 SQIVND (reference sequence). The CDR3 contains 19 residues. The V gene lost 5 bases and the J gene lost 2 bases, with 22 bases spanning the gap.

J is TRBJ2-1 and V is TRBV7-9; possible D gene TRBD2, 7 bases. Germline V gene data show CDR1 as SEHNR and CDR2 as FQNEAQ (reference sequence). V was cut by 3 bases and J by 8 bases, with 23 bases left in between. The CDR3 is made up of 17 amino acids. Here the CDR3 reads CASSFLAAGASIHEQFF. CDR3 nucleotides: TGTGCCAGCAGCTTTCTTGCGGCGGGGGCGTCTATTCATGAGCAGTTCTTC.

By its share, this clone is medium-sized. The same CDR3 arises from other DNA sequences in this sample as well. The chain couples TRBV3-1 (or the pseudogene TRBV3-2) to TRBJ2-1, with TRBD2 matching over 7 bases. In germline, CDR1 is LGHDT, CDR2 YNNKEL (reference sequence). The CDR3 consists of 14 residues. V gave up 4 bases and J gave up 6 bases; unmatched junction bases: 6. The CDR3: CASSPGPGGNEQFF. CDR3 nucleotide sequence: TGTGCCAGCAGCCCGGGGCCGGGGGGCAATGAGCAGTTCTTC.

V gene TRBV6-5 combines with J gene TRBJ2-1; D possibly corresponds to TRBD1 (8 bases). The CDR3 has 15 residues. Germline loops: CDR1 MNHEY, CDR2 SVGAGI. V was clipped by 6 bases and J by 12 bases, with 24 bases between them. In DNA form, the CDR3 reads TGTGCCAGCAGAGTTCCCGGGACAGGCTCGGGGGGGCAGTTCTTC. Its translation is CASRVPGTGSGGQFF.

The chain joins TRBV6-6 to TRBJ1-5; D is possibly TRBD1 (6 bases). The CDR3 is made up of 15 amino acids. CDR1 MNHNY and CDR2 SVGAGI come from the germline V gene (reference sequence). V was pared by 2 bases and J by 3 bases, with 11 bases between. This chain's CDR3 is CASSYRGQSNQPQHF. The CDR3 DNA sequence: TGTGCCAGCAGTTACCGTGGACAGTCCAATCAGCCCCAGCATTTT.

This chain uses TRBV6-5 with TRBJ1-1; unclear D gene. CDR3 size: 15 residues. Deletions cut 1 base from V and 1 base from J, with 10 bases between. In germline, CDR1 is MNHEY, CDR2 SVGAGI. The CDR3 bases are TGTGCCAGCAGTTACTATGAGATTCGGAACACTGAAGCTTTCTTT. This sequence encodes CASSYYEIRNTEAFF.

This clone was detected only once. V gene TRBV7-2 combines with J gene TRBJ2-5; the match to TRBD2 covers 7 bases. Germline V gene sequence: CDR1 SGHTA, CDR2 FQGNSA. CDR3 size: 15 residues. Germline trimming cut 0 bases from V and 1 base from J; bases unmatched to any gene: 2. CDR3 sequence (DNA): TGTGCCAGCAGCTTAGCTTGGGGGGGCCAAGAGACCCAGTACTTC. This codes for CASSLAWGGQETQYF. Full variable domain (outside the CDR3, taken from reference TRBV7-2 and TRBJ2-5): GAGVSQSPSNKVTEKGKDVELRCDPISGHTALYWYRQSLGQGLEFLIYFQGNSAPDKSGLPSDRFSAERTGGSVSTLTIQRTQQEDSAVYLCASSLAWGGQETQYFGPGTRLLVL.

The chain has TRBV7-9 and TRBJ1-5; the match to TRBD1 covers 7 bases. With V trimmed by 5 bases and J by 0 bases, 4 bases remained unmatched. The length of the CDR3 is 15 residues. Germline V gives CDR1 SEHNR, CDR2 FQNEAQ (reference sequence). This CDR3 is CASSGTDTSNQPQHF. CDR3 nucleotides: TGTGCCAGCAGCGGGACAGATACTAGCAATCAGCCCCAGCATTTT.

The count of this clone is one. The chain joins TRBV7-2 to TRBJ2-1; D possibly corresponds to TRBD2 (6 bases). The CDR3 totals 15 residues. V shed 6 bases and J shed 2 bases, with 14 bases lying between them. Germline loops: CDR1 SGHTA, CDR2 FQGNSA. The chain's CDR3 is CASRTSGVAYNEQFF. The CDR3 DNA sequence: TGTGCCAGCAGGACCTCGGGGGTCGCCTACAATGAGCAGTTCTTC.

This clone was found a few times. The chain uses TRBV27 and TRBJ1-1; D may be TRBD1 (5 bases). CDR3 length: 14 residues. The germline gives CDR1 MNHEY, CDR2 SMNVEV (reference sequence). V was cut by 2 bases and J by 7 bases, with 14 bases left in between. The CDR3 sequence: CASSLGSRRGEAFF. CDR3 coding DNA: TGTGCCAGCAGTTTAGGGTCGCGGAGGGGTGAAGCTTTCTTT.

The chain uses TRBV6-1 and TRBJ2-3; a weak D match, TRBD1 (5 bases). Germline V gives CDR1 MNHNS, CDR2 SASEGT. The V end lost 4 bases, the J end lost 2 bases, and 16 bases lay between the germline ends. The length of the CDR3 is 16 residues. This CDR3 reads CASSGARGAVTDTQYF. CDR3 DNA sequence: TGTGCCAGCAGTGGAGCTCGTGGGGCGGTCACAGATACGCAGTATTTT.

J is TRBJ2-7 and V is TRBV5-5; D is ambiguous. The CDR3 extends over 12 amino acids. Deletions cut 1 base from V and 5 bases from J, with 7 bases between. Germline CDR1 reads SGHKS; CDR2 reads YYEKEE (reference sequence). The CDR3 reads CASSLTDHEQYF. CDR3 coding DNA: TGTGCCAGCAGCTTGACAGACCACGAGCAGTACTTC.

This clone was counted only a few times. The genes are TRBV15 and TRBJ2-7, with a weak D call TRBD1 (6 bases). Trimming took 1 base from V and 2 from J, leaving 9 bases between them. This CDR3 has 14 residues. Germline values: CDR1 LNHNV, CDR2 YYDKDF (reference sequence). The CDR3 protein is CATSRARGAYEQYF. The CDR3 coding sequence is TGTGCCACCAGCAGAGCCAGGGGCGCCTACGAGCAGTACTTC.

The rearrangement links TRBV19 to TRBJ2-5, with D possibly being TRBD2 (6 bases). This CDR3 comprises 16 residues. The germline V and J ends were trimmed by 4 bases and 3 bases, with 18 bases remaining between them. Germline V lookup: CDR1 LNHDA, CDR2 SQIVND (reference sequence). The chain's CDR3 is CASSTPPGLQKETQYF. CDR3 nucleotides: TGTGCCAGTAGTACACCCCCGGGACTCCAAAAAGAGACCCAGTACTTC.

The CDR3 region is CASSQDKTGATDTQYF. The CDR3 bases are TGTGCCAGCAGCCAAGATAAAACGGGAGCCACAGATACGCAGTATTTT. This chain joins TRBV3-1 (or the pseudogene TRBV3-2) and TRBJ2-3; a possible D gene is TRBD2 (6 bases). CDR1 is LGHDT, CDR2 YNNKEL, per germline (reference sequence). Trimming pared 0 bases from V and 2 bases from J, leaving 12 bases between. The CDR3 spans 16 residues.

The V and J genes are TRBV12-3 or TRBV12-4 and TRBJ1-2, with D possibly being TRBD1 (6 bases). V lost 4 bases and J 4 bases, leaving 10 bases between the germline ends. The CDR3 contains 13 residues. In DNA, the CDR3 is TGTGCCAGCAGTTCCGGGACATTCTATGGCTACACCTTC. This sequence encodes CASSSGTFYGYTF.